The 16 T cell receptor beta chains listed next were all sequenced from one sample in a study of blood T cells in healthy people across ages. With a J-beta primer mix and a sample-barcoded 5' primer, a second PCR ran about 7 to 11 cycles. TCRdb recomputed calls from the 5' RACE reads with MiXCR, one row per CDR3 protein. The sample contains hundreds of thousands of distinct CDR3 sequences, over 45% of which appear only once. The sample taken for sequencing was blood. All receptors derive from an older woman in good health.

The count of this clonotype is one. Written as DNA, the CDR3 is TGCAGTGCTACGGGCGGGACTAGCGGGAGCTCCTACGAGCAGTACTTC. Amino acids: CSATGGTSGSSYEQYF. The genes are TRBV20-1 and TRBJ2-7; TRBD2 agrees at 14 bases. V shed 4 bases and J 0 bases; nucleotides not matched to a gene: 5. The CDR3 runs to 16 residues. The germline V gene has CDR1 DFQATT and CDR2 SNEGSKA (reference sequence).

The chain recombines TRBV4-2 with TRBJ1-2; no firm D call. The germline gives CDR1 LGHNA, CDR2 YNFKEQ. The CDR3 is made up of 14 amino acids. Trimming removed 0 bases at V and 5 bases at J, with 10 bases between. Written as DNA, the CDR3 is TGTGCCAGCAGCCAAGATCACACGGAGTATGGCTACACCTTC. This translates into CASSQDHTEYGYTF.

The rearrangement uses TRBV20-1 and TRBJ2-1, with D possibly being TRBD1 or TRBD2 (6 bases each). The CDR3 runs 14 residues. With 6 bases removed from V and 6 bases from J, the gap between germline ends came to 18 bases. CDR1 and CDR2 (germline): DFQATT, SNEGSKA (reference sequence). The CDR3 protein is CSAGGWAVGNEQFF. The CDR3 region has the DNA TGCAGTGCCGGGGGCTGGGCCGTGGGCAATGAGCAGTTCTTC.

V usage is TRBV10-3 and J usage is TRBJ2-1; D is perhaps TRBD2 (6 bases). The germline V gene has CDR1 ENHRY and CDR2 SYGVKD. The CDR3 consists of 13 residues. V dropped 6 bases and J dropped 9 bases, with 15 bases sitting between them. Here the CDR3 reads CAISPGLQGEQFF. The CDR3 DNA sequence: TGTGCCATCAGCCCGGGACTTCAGGGTGAGCAGTTCTTC.

This clonotype was found many times. This sequence joins TRBV20-1 and TRBJ2-3, with D maybe TRBD2 (5 bases). There are 14 residues in the CDR3. V dropped 3 bases and J dropped 1 base, with 11 bases sitting between them. The germline V gene encodes CDR1 DFQATT and CDR2 SNEGSKA (reference sequence). CDR3 in amino acids: CSASRGLGTDTQYF. The CDR3 coding sequence is TGCAGTGCTAGCAGAGGGTTAGGCACAGATACGCAGTATTTT.

This clonotype was observed a few times. The CDR3 DNA follows: TGCGCCAGCAGCCAGACTAGCGGGAGCTCCTACAATGAGCAGTTCTTC. Translation gives CASSQTSGSSYNEQFF. The J gene is TRBJ2-1, the V gene TRBV5-1; 12 positions match TRBD2. CDR1 and CDR2 from the germline V gene are SGHRS and YFSETQ. The trim removed 4 bases at V and 0 bases at J, leaving 2 bases unmatched. The CDR3 consists of 16 residues.

The chain carries TRBV20-1 and TRBJ1-3, with D unresolved. This CDR3 is 15 amino acids long. Trimming took 3 bases from V and 0 from J, leaving 12 bases between them. Germline CDR1 and CDR2: DFQATT and SNEGSKA (reference sequence). The CDR3 here is CSASAIRHSGNTIYF. CDR3 in DNA: TGCAGTGCTAGCGCTATTAGGCACTCTGGAAACACCATATATTTT.

In this sample, this clonotype turned up a few times. The genes are TRBV20-1 and TRBJ1-1, with a weak D call TRBD1 (6 bases). Germline V gene data show CDR1 as DFQATT and CDR2 as SNEGSKA (reference sequence). The V and J ends lost 3 bases and 4 bases respectively, with 15 bases between them. This CDR3 is built from 14 residues. CDR3 loop: CSASRRGGGTEAFF. In DNA form, the CDR3 reads TGCAGTGCTAGTCGGAGAGGAGGGGGCACTGAAGCTTTCTTT.

At least ten counts were recorded for this clonotype. The rearrangement uses TRBV10-3 and TRBJ2-5, with 10 bases fitting TRBD2. The germline gives CDR1 ENHRY, CDR2 SYGVKD. Trimming at V came to 11 bases and at J to 4 bases, leaving 7 bases not matched to a gene. This CDR3 is 13 amino acids long. CDR3 amino acids: CASSGSGLETQYF. DNA of the CDR3: TGTGCCTCTAGCGGGAGCGGATTAGAGACCCAGTACTTC.

The chain uses TRBV2 and TRBJ2-7; D possibly corresponds to TRBD2 (6 bases). The germline V gene encodes CDR1 SNHLY and CDR2 FYNNEI. Trimming cost V 11 bases and J 2 bases, with 19 bases left between them. This CDR3 spans 14 amino acids. The CDR3 reads CAVPAGTETYEQYF. As DNA, the CDR3 is TGTGCCGTACCGGCCGGGACTGAAACCTACGAGCAGTACTTC.

The chain recombines TRBV7-9 with TRBJ2-7; possibly TRBD2 for D (6 bases). V was trimmed by 1 base and J by 0 bases, leaving 16 bases between them. CDR1 and CDR2 from the germline V gene are SEHNR and FQNEAQ (reference sequence). This CDR3 region has 17 residues. The CDR3 sequence is CASSLEMGGISSYEQYF. CDR3 in DNA: TGTGCCAGCAGCTTAGAAATGGGCGGGATAAGCTCCTACGAGCAGTACTTC.

The J gene is TRBJ1-2, the V gene TRBV5-1, with D maybe TRBD1 (5 bases). Germline CDR1 and CDR2: SGHRS and YFSETQ. The CDR3 has 13 amino acids. Trimming removed 4 bases from V and 4 bases from J, with 11 bases in between. The CDR3 sequence: CASSPRGAYGYTF. Here the CDR3 DNA reads TGCGCCAGCAGCCCGAGAGGGGCCTATGGCTACACCTTC.

This clonotype was picked up many times. The V call is TRBV20-1, the J call TRBJ2-7; no firm D call. V was trimmed by 5 bases and J by 6 bases, leaving 20 bases between them. The CDR3 totals 14 residues. In germline, CDR1 is DFQATT, CDR2 SNEGSKA (reference sequence). CDR3 residues: CSAEGNRIIGEQYF. The CDR3 nucleotides read TGCAGTGCTGAAGGTAACCGGATCATTGGCGAGCAGTACTTC.

This clonotype has just one count. The chain is built from TRBV20-1 and TRBJ2-7, with TRBD2 matching over 8 bases. CDR3 length: 14 amino acids. Trimming removed 3 bases from V and 2 bases from J; junction bases left unmatched: 6. CDR1 and CDR2 (germline): DFQATT, SNEGSKA (reference sequence). Written as DNA, the CDR3 is TGCAGTGCTAGTAGTTCGGGAGGGACCTACGAGCAGTACTTC. This sequence encodes CSASSSGGTYEQYF.

The genes are TRBV18 and TRBJ2-7; 8 nucleotides match TRBD2. The J call may not be correct, given that the DNA end is closer to TRBJ2-5. Germline V gene data show CDR1 as KGHSH and CDR2 as LQKENI. The CDR3 contains 14 residues. DNA for the CDR3: TGTGCCAGCTCACCACCTAGCGGGAAAGAGACCCAGTACTTC. Translating it yields CASSPPSGKETQYF.

This clonotype was seen repeatedly, ten times or more. V usage is TRBV29-1 and J usage is TRBJ2-7, with TRBD1 identical over 10 bases. Per the germline V gene, CDR1 is SQVTM and CDR2 is ANQGSEA. V lost 6 bases and J lost 3; bases outside the gene matches: 5. The CDR3 is 13 residues long. The CDR3 DNA reads as TGCAGCGTGAACCGGGACAGGGGCTACGAGCAGTACTTC. Translated, it gives CSVNRDRGYEQYF.